The T cell receptor (beta chain) described here comes from a study of shared clonotypes between healthy human individuals (dated by TCRdb to the early 2020s). With regard to the full study: The cohort comprised a couple of women and a few men aged 18 to 49 years. For each donor, three plates each were used for CD4 naive and CD4 memory, two plates were used for CD8 naive, and one plate was used for CD8 memory. To estimate repertoire size and how much clonotype sharing occurs between individuals, the study deeply sequenced the blood TCR repertoires of 4 to 6 healthy adults. To increase sequencing depth and limit assay-specific biases, different laboratories used diverse techniques to prepare libraries and sequence TCR repertoires. Per donor, leukapheresis produced somewhere between about 0.94 and 9.5 billion PBMCs.

The CDR3, cysteine through phenylalanine, is 16 amino acids long. Kept here is only the CDR3 DNA, which spans 48 bases and is read in frame from base 1. V is cut back by 2 bases and J by 1 base, with 5 bases in the junction unmatched. The germline V gene gives CDR1 as SGHDT and CDR2 as YYEEEE. As for this clone: The antigen it binds to is not known. It has no much larger one-base neighbor in the sample; base qualities were not kept.

Using the deep immunoSEQ assay, multiplex PCR amplified TCR CDR3 regions from genomic DNA. Genomic DNA extracted from each cell subset was distributed evenly over all wells of several immunoSEQ 96-well plates, and each plate served as one replicate. For sorted subsets, each replicate PCR was loaded with about 0.2 ug genomic DNA, equivalent to roughly 30,000 T cell genomes. Purified libraries were measured with a Qubit 3.0 fluorometer, size-checked on a Bioanalyzer 2100, and measured again with the KAPA Library Quantification kit. Every immunoSEQ 96-well plate was sequenced on a separate single-read 150-cycle Illumina NextSeq 550 flow cell. The source study handled its data this way. The immunoSEQ output contained only junctional sequences without quality scores, so filtering could not match that applied to full-length reads. To assign V/J genes and CDR3, sequences were annotated against IMGT germline references using PyIR, a Python wrapper for IgBLAST v1.9. Any read was removed if the V/J assignment was weak (E-value above 1e-6), the CDR3 was missing, or the read contained stop codons, out-of-frame junctions, or ambiguous translated residues. A V3J clonotype was defined by an identical inferred V gene, J gene, and CDR3 amino acid sequence. Percentage overlap between repertoires was computed as shared unique clonotypes divided by the size of the smaller repertoire. Three approaches were used to assess repertoire richness: RTK rarefaction, the Chao1 estimator, and Recon v2.1 estimates of unobserved clonotypes. Generation probabilities for all TCRbeta clonotypes obtained by the gDNA method from a handful of donors were computed using OLGA. TCRdb took this table from immuneACCESS and kept in-frame rearrangements with V and J called. Such tables lack part of the clones; where checked against another copy, unresolved V genes explain under half of the gap, and the rest is unexplained. V and J calls and clone size follow that table, whereas D and trimming were derived from the DNA. This sample is represented by about 2 million clones; about 95% of them were singletons. About 1.1% of the sample is held by the ten biggest clonotypes.

CD8 naive samples were CD45RO-negative cells positively selected for CCR7, giving a CD45RA+CCR7+ population that excluded TemRA cells. Healthy HIV-negative adults with no recently reported acute infections or vaccinations were included as donors. Every donor was a Caucasian adult living in Nashville, Tennessee, USA. Blood was obtained by leukapheresis, after which PBMCs were separated by Ficoll-Histopaque density gradient centrifugation and cryopreserved in liquid nitrogen vapor phase. Purity and quantity of every magnetically sorted T cell population were checked by analytical flow cytometry. Each sorted fraction had its genomic DNA isolated and then quantified by UV absorbance on a Nanodrop 2000c. General findings and caveats noted by the study authors: Incomplete sequencing was indicated by rarefaction of sorted-subset datasets, despite the large sequencing depth. Larger estimated clonotype richness was generally found for naive subsets than for memory subsets. Because the study included only a small number of donors, the genetic and exposure-history diversity represented was limited. Pairwise subsampling led to the expectation that sequencing depth would affect the degree of clonotype sharing among donors. Clonotypes shared by all four sorted-subset donors showed higher generation probabilities than non-shared clonotypes. Sampling was restricted to blood, and TCR repertoires in tissue are likely to differ from TCR repertoires in blood. Across a handful of donors, approximately 4.9% of naive CD4, roughly 3.3% of naive CD8, roughly 2.3% of memory CD4, and 0.4% of memory CD8 clonotypes were shared.

The chain is assembled from TRBV5-6 and TRBJ2-2; 7 central bases correspond to TRBD1. The source of this sequence is a man aged 18 to 35 in good health. The sample comprised naive CD8+ T cells sorted from blood. What this sample's cell subset or site label stands for: CD45RA+CCR7+. The nucleotide sequence reads as follows: TGTGCCAGCAGCTTCCATTCAGGGGGGAACACCGGGGAGCTGTTTTTT. It translates as CASSFHSGGNTGELFF.